Listed below are T cell receptor beta chains from one sample, sequenced in a study of control samples from healthy donors and cancer patients. The table came from immunoSEQ multiplex PCR; TCRdb's copy has only in-frame clones and leaves some out. Of about 79,000 clones in the sample, roughly 93% were seen once. Sequenced: PBMCs. The receptor set was obtained from a woman aged 40-49 years with lung cancer. Both conserved end residues are part of each CDR3. The order of the fields is clone size, V gene, J gene, D gene, CDR3 protein, CDR3 DNA. A D gene is named only where the DNA matches it firmly. Some rows have no size entry. The others give once, few or many, or a class for an expanded clone.

clone_size: .; v_call: TRBV30; j_call: TRBJ1-1; d_call: .; cdr3_aa: CAWSFPVNTEAFF; cdr3_nt: TGTGCCTGGAGTTTTCCTGTCAACACTGAAGCTTTCTTT
clone_size: .; v_call: TRBV3-1/TRBV3-2; j_call: TRBJ1-5; d_call: TRBD1; cdr3_aa: CASSQDSTGGQPQHF; cdr3_nt: TGTGCCAGCAGCCAAGACTCGACAGGGGGACAGCCCCAGCATTTT
clone_size: .; v_call: TRBV12-2; j_call: TRBJ2-5; d_call: .; cdr3_aa: CASPKKRGRQETQYF; cdr3_nt: TGTGCAAGTCCCAAAAAAAGGGGCAGACAAGAGACCCAGTACTTC
clone_size: .; v_call: TRBV11-3; j_call: TRBJ1-3; d_call: TRBD1; cdr3_aa: CASSYPGTGDGNTIYF; cdr3_nt: TGTGCCAGCAGCTACCCCGGGACAGGGGATGGAAACACCATATATTTT
clone_size: .; v_call: TRBV6-5; j_call: TRBJ2-7; d_call: .; cdr3_aa: CASSYGDLYEQYF; cdr3_nt: TGTGCCAGCAGTTACGGGGACCTCTACGAGCAGTACTTC
clone_size: .; v_call: TRBV27; j_call: TRBJ1-1; d_call: .; cdr3_aa: CASSLSAPNTEAFF; cdr3_nt: TGTGCCAGCAGTTTATCGGCACCGAACACTGAAGCTTTCTTT
clone_size: .; v_call: TRBV24-1; j_call: TRBJ2-2; d_call: .; cdr3_aa: CATSDTDPYTGELFF; cdr3_nt: TGTGCCACCAGTGATACGGACCCATACACCGGGGAGCTGTTTTTT
clone_size: once; v_call: TRBV7-9; j_call: TRBJ1-4; d_call: .; cdr3_aa: CASSLAPGDINEKLFF; cdr3_nt: TGTGCCAGCAGCTTAGCGCCGGGGGATATCAATGAAAAACTGTTTTTT
clone_size: .; v_call: TRBV5-1; j_call: TRBJ1-1; d_call: TRBD1; cdr3_aa: CASSGQGARVGVNTEAFF; cdr3_nt: TGCGCCAGCAGCGGACAGGGGGCGAGGGTCGGAGTGAACACTGAAGCTTTCTTT
clone_size: few; v_call: TRBV30; j_call: TRBJ2-7; d_call: TRBD2; cdr3_aa: CAWNGASGVYEQYF; cdr3_nt: TGTGCCTGGAACGGGGCTAGCGGGGTCTACGAGCAGTACTTC
clone_size: .; v_call: TRBV5-6; j_call: TRBJ1-1; d_call: .; cdr3_aa: CASSLVGDTEAFF; cdr3_nt: TGTGCCAGCAGCTTGGTGGGGGACACTGAAGCTTTCTTT
clone_size: .; v_call: TRBV7-6; j_call: TRBJ1-6; d_call: .; cdr3_aa: CASSLASNSLLLYPLHF; cdr3_nt: TGTGCCAGCAGCTTAGCTAGCAATTCCCTCCTCCTATATCCCCTCCACTTT
clone_size: .; v_call: TRBV7-9; j_call: TRBJ2-2; d_call: TRBD2; cdr3_aa: CASSLGLAVRELFF; cdr3_nt: TGTGCCAGCAGCTTAGGTCTAGCGGTACGGGAGCTGTTTTTT
clone_size: .; v_call: TRBV6-4; j_call: TRBJ2-1; d_call: .; cdr3_aa: CASSPDRISEQFF; cdr3_nt: TGTGCCAGCAGCCCGGACAGAATAAGTGAGCAGTTCTTC
clone_size: .; v_call: TRBV28; j_call: TRBJ2-3; d_call: .; cdr3_aa: CASSGGRGQGPSTDTQYF; cdr3_nt: TGTGCCAGCAGTGGGGGCCGGGGGCAGGGCCCTAGCACAGATACGCAGTATTTT
clone_size: once; v_call: TRBV29-1; j_call: TRBJ2-7; d_call: .; cdr3_aa: CSVGSTDYEQYF; cdr3_nt: TGCAGCGTCGGTTCGACAGACTACGAGCAGTACTTC
clone_size: .; v_call: TRBV4-1; j_call: TRBJ1-1; d_call: TRBD1; cdr3_aa: CASSHPGQGVTEAFF; cdr3_nt: TGCGCCAGCAGCCACCCGGGACAGGGGGTCACTGAAGCTTTCTTT
clone_size: .; v_call: TRBV18; j_call: TRBJ1-2; d_call: .; cdr3_aa: CASSPPLRPTDGYTF; cdr3_nt: TGTGCCAGCTCACCACCTCTTCGTCCCACGGATGGCTACACCTTC
clone_size: .; v_call: TRBV5-1; j_call: TRBJ2-7; d_call: .; cdr3_aa: CASSFQRGNFYEQYF; cdr3_nt: TGCGCCAGCAGCTTTCAAAGGGGAAATTTCTACGAGCAGTACTTC